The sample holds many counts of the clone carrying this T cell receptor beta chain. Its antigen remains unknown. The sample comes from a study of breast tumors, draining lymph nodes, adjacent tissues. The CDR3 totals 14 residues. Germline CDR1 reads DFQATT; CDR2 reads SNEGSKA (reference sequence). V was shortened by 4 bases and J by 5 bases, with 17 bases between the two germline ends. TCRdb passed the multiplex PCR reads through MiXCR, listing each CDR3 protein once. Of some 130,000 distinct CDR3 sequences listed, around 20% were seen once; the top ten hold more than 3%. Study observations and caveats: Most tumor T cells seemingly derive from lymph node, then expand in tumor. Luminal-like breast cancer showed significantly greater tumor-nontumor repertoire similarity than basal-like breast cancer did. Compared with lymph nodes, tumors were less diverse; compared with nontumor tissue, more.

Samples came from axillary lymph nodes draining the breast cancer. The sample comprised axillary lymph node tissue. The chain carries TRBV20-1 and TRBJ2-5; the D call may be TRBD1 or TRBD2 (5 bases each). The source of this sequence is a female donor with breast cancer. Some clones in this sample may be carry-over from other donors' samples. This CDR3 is CSANPGRRGETQYF. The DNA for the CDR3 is TGCAGTGCTAATCCGGGACGCCGAGGGGAGACCCAGTACTTC.